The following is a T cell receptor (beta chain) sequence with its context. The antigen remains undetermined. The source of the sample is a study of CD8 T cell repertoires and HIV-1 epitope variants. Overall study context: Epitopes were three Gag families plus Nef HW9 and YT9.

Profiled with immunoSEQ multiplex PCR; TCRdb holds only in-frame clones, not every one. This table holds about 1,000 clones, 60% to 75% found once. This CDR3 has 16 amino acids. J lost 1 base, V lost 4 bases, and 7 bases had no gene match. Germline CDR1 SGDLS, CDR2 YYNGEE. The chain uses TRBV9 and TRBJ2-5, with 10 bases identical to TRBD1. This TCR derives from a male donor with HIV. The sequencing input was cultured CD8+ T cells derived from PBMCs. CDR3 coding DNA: TGTGCCAGCAGCCCCCGGGACAGGGGACTCCAAGAGACCCAGTACTTC. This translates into CASSPRDRGLQETQYF. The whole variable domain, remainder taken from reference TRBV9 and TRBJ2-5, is DSGVTQTPKHLITATGQRVTLRCSPRSGDLSVYWYQQSLDQGLQFLIQYYNGEERAKGNILERFSAQQFPDLHSELNLSSLELGDSALYFCASSPRDRGLQETQYFGPGTRLLVL.